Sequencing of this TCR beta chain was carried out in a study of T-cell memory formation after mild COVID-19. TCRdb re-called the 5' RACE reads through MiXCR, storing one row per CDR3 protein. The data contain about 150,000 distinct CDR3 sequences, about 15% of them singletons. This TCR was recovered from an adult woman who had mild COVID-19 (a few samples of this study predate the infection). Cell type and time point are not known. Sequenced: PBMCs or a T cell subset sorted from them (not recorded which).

CDR3: CASSSGQGAPETQYF. The CDR3 region has the DNA TGTGCCAGCAGCTCGGGACAGGGGGCCCCGGAGACCCAGTACTTC. The chain joins TRBV7-9 to TRBJ2-5; 12 nucleotides agree with TRBD1. Per the germline V gene, CDR1 is SEHNR and CDR2 is FQNEAQ (reference sequence). J was trimmed by 5 bases and V by 4 bases; bases with no gene match: 5. CDR3 size: 15 residues.